The 18 T cell receptor beta chains reported below all come from one sample, sequenced in a study of cytomegalovirus exposure and HLA in healthy donors. PCR involved 60 Vbeta and 13 Jbeta primers. Generated by immunoSEQ multiplex PCR, the TCRdb table keeps only in-frame clones and is missing some. Here the sample spans about 89,000 clones, 76% being singletons. The specimen sequenced was PBMCs. These receptors all stem from a male donor in good health and CMV-seronegative.

The chain recombines TRBV5-1 with TRBJ2-5; 10 bases fit TRBD1. Germline V lookup: CDR1 SGHRS, CDR2 YFSETQ. The CDR3 extends over 15 amino acids. V lost 4 bases and J lost 5; bases outside the gene matches: 8. The CDR3 here is CASSPGTGVRETQYF. The CDR3 DNA reads as TGCGCCAGCAGCCCTGGGACAGGGGTAAGGGAGACCCAGTACTTC.

This chain connects TRBV27 to TRBJ2-4; D is possibly TRBD2 (5 bases). Germline CDR1 and CDR2: MNHEY and SMNVEV (reference sequence). The CDR3 consists of 12 residues. The V end was cut by 8 bases, the J end by 7 bases, with 12 bases between. The CDR3 DNA sequence: TGTGCCAGCCCCACCTGGGAGAACATTCAGTACTTC. Protein: CASPTWENIQYF.

This rearrangement joins TRBV2 to TRBJ2-5, with D possibly TRBD2 on 6 matching bases. There are 15 residues in the CDR3. V was cut by 3 bases and J by 4 bases, with 15 bases left in between. From germline, CDR1 is SNHLY and CDR2 FYNNEI. CDR3 sequence reads: CASSDRSGRGETQYF. The CDR3 DNA follows: TGTGCCAGCAGTGATCGGTCAGGGCGGGGAGAGACCCAGTACTTC.

In this sample, this clone turned up a few times. The rearrangement joins TRBV28 to TRBJ2-1; weak D call: TRBD1 (5 bases). The CDR3 has 14 amino acids. Trimming cost V 8 bases and J 4 bases, with 15 bases left between them. CDR1 and CDR2 from the germline V gene are MDHEN and SYDVKM. The CDR3, as DNA: TGTGCCAGCTCGTCTCCGACAGCTTACAATGAGCAGTTCTTC. This translates into CASSSPTAYNEQFF. The variable domain in full, with the rest retrieved from reference TRBV28 and TRBJ2-1, is DVKVTQSSRYLVKRTGEKVFLECVQDMDHENMFWYRQDPGLGLRLIYFSYDVKMKEKGDIPEGYSVSREKKERFSLILESASTNQTSMYLCASSSPTAYNEQFFGPGTRLTVL.

The V and J genes are TRBV7-2 and TRBJ2-7, with TRBD1 matching 10 bases. J lost 2 bases, V lost 4 bases, and 5 bases had no gene match. Germline-derived CDR1 and CDR2 are SGHTA and FQGNSA. This CDR3 is built from 15 residues. CDR3 coding DNA: TGTGCCAGCAGCTACAGAGGGACAGGGGCCTACGAGCAGTACTTC. It yields the protein CASSYRGTGAYEQYF.

This clone was seen only once. The genes are TRBV2 and TRBJ1-4, with D perhaps TRBD1 (6 bases). Germline lookup yields CDR1 SNHLY and CDR2 FYNNEI. Between the trimmed V and J ends, which lost 6 bases and 1 base, there was a span of 6 bases. The CDR3 spans 13 residues. CDR3 sequence: CASSRGTNEKLFF. CDR3 in DNA: TGTGCCAGCAGCAGGGGAACTAATGAAAAACTGTTTTTT.

The chain links TRBV27 to TRBJ2-5; 7 bases line up with TRBD1. Germline V gives CDR1 MNHEY, CDR2 SMNVEV (reference sequence). Losses at the gene ends were 4 bases for V and 5 bases for J; bases not matched to a gene: 7. This CDR3 is 14 amino acids long. CDR3 sequence (DNA): TGTGCCAGCAGTTCCACAGGGGCGCCGGAGACCCAGTACTTC. Amino acids: CASSSTGAPETQYF.

This rearrangement joins TRBV6-1 to TRBJ1-5; tentatively, D is TRBD1 (5 bases). The CDR3 has 11 residues. Trimming pared 8 bases from V and 4 bases from J, leaving 6 bases between. The V gene's germline CDR1 is MNHNS and CDR2 SASEGT. CDR3 sequence reads: CASRGNQPQHF. CDR3 nucleotides: TGTGCCAGCCGGGGGAATCAGCCCCAGCATTTT.

J is TRBJ1-3 and V is TRBV28; unclear D gene. V was trimmed by 4 bases and J by 3 bases, leaving 10 bases between them. The CDR3 loop spans 14 amino acids. Germline-derived CDR1 and CDR2 are MDHEN and SYDVKM. This CDR3 is CASSSPRGGNTIYF. CDR3 sequence (DNA): TGTGCCAGCAGTTCGCCCCGAGGTGGAAACACCATATATTTT.

The chain links TRBV10-1 to TRBJ1-1; TRBD1 might be the D (6 bases). The CDR3 has 14 amino acids. The germline V gene encodes CDR1 WNHNN and CDR2 SYGVQD (reference sequence). V lost 3 bases to trimming and J lost 4 bases, with 12 bases between them. Written as DNA, the CDR3 is TGCGCCAGCAGTGATGGGGGCGTGAGCACTGAAGCTTTCTTT. Translating gives CASSDGGVSTEAFF.

This chain links TRBV12-2 with TRBJ1-4; TRBD1, the D gene given by the table, was not confirmed from the DNA. TRBV12-2 is assigned pseudogene status. CDR3 length: 16 residues. CDR3 coding DNA: TGTGCAAGTCGCTTATCCATTCAGGACAATAATGAAAAACTGTTTTTT. It translates to CASRLSIQDNNEKLFF.

The rearrangement uses TRBV5-6 and TRBJ2-7, with 9 bases identical to TRBD2. Germline trimming cut 0 bases from V and 6 bases from J; bases unmatched to any gene: 10. The CDR3 totals 16 residues. The germline gives CDR1 SGHDT, CDR2 YYEEEE. The CDR3, as DNA: TGTGCCAGCAGCTTGGGACGACTAGCGGTACGGGGCGAGCAGTACTTC. Translated, it gives CASSLGRLAVRGEQYF.

As DNA, the CDR3 is TGTGCCAGCAGCCGTCGTTACAATGAGCAGTTCTTC. Its translation is CASSRRYNEQFF. The chain couples TRBV7-2 to TRBJ2-1; D call uncertain. Trimming removed 5 bases from V and 4 bases from J, with 6 bases in between. The CDR3 length is 12 residues. Germline V gene data show CDR1 as SGHTA and CDR2 as FQGNSA.

This sequence joins TRBV7-2 and TRBJ1-5; D gene unclear. The CDR3 covers 14 residues. CDR1 and CDR2 from the germline V gene are SGHTA and FQGNSA. V was trimmed by 3 bases and J by 8 bases, leaving 14 bases between them. CDR3 in DNA: TGTGCCAGCAGCTTCGGTTCAGGAATCGAGCCCCAGCATTTT. It translates to CASSFGSGIEPQHF.

The chain recombines TRBV5-1 with TRBJ2-7; weak D call: TRBD1 (5 bases). The CDR3 spans 14 residues. V lost 6 bases to trimming and J lost 4 bases, with 17 bases between them. Germline loops: CDR1 SGHRS, CDR2 YFSETQ. CDR3 residues: CASNPQAGNYEQYF. CDR3 nucleotides: TGCGCCAGCAATCCACAGGCAGGGAATTACGAGCAGTACTTC.

The chain carries TRBV5-4 and TRBJ1-5, with D tentatively TRBD1 (6 bases). Between the trimmed V and J ends, which lost 1 base and 3 bases, there was a span of 8 bases. Germline V gives CDR1 SGHNT, CDR2 YYREEE (reference sequence). CDR3 length: 14 residues. CDR3 in amino acids: CASSLSGDNQPQHF. In nucleotides, the CDR3 is TGTGCCAGCAGCTTGTCAGGGGACAATCAGCCCCAGCATTTT.

This clone is a singleton in its sample. V is TRBV5-6 and J is TRBJ1-2; TRBD1 matches at 7 bases. The V gene end was trimmed by 2 bases and the J gene end by 8 bases; junction bases not matched to a gene: 18. Germline loops: CDR1 SGHDT, CDR2 YYEEEE. The length of the CDR3 is 17 residues. CDR3 sequence (DNA): TGTGCCAGCAGCTTCCAGGGGTCAGGGGGGATGTATAGAGGCTACACCTTC. It codes for CASSFQGSGGMYRGYTF.

This chain connects TRBV4-3 to TRBJ1-2, with D unclear. The CDR3 runs to 15 residues. V dropped 2 bases and J dropped 2 bases, with 12 bases sitting between them. Germline CDR1 reads LGHNA; CDR2 reads YSLEER. DNA for the CDR3: TGCGCCAGCAGCCAAACCATATCGGGGAACTATGGCTACACCTTC. Protein: CASSQTISGNYGYTF.